Presented here are 15 T cell receptor beta chains from one specimen sequenced in a study of beta chain features in type 1 diabetes. Expressed TCRB transcripts were sequenced because the entire RNA isolate underwent reverse transcription. Clones were read by immunoSEQ multiplex PCR, and TCRdb kept only the in-frame ones, dropping some. The data hold 250,000 to 300,000 clones, with 20% to 25% observed a single time. Findings and caveats of the study: Moderate yet significant TCRB CDR3 shortening was seen in Type 1 diabetes patients in all four CD4+ subsets.

These receptors have no known antigen. Sequences were obtained from naive CD4+ T cells from blood. Receptors originate from a woman aged 25 to 39 with type 1 diabetes.

This chain joins TRBV19 and TRBJ1-5; 8 bases line up with TRBD1. V was clipped by 7 bases and J by 0 bases; unmatched bases: 8. This CDR3 is 16 amino acids long. Per the germline V gene, CDR1 is LNHDA and CDR2 is SQIVND (reference sequence). CDR3 in DNA: TGTGCCAGTAACCCGGACAGGGTGGATAGCAATCAGCCCCAGCATTTT. This gives the protein CASNPDRVDSNQPQHF.

This clone was counted between two and nine times. The chain recombines TRBV29-1 with TRBJ1-5; D possibly corresponds to TRBD1 (5 bases). Germline values: CDR1 SQVTM, CDR2 ANQGSEA. The CDR3 contains 17 residues. V dropped 2 bases and J dropped 0 bases, with 17 bases sitting between them. CDR3 sequence reads: CSVEKWGGAYSNQPQHF. CDR3 DNA: TGCAGCGTTGAAAAGTGGGGGGGAGCTTATAGCAATCAGCCCCAGCATTTT.

The V and J genes are TRBV25-1 and TRBJ2-3; weak D call: TRBD2 (6 bases). The germline gives CDR1 MGHDK, CDR2 SYGVNS. V was shortened by 2 bases and J by 0 bases, with 9 bases between the two germline ends. The CDR3 is 15 amino acids. CDR3 nucleotide sequence: TGTGCCAGCAGTGAAGGCGGGACTAGCACAGATACGCAGTATTTT. It encodes CASSEGGTSTDTQYF.

V is TRBV2 and J is TRBJ1-5; D not resolved. CDR3 length: 14 amino acids. Germline CDR1 reads SNHLY; CDR2 reads FYNNEI. Trimming left V 2 bases short and J 3 bases short, with 8 bases between. CDR3 DNA sequence: TGTGCCAGCAGTGAACGGGTATACAATCAGCCCCAGCATTTT. Amino acids: CASSERVYNQPQHF.

The V call is TRBV6-5, the J call TRBJ2-4; D is undetermined. Trimming stripped 5 bases from V and 7 bases from J, with 18 bases between. This CDR3 spans 15 amino acids. The germline CDR1 and CDR2 sequences are MNHEY and SVGAGI. CDR3 protein: CASSRSMAEENIQYF. CDR3 coding DNA: TGTGCCAGCAGTCGATCGATGGCCGAGGAGAACATTCAGTACTTC.

This clone was recorded once. The CDR3 loop is CASRGAVNIQYF. CDR3 in DNA: TGTGCCAGCAGGGGGGCCGTTAACATTCAGTACTTC. The chain joins TRBV6-5 to TRBJ2-4, with a weak D call TRBD1 (6 bases). The CDR3 is made up of 12 amino acids. Looked up from germline, CDR1 is MNHEY and CDR2 is SVGAGI. V was clipped by 6 bases and J by 7 bases, with 10 bases between them.

This clone was counted only a few times. The CDR3 nucleotides are TGTGCCAGCAGCGTAGGACAGGGTTCAGTAAATGAGCAGTTCTTC. Residues: CASSVGQGSVNEQFF. The chain employs TRBV9 and TRBJ2-1; 7 bases agree with TRBD1. V trimming: 0 bases; J trimming: 7 bases; junction bases outside the gene matches: 7. This CDR3 region has 15 residues. Per the germline V gene, CDR1 is SGDLS and CDR2 is YYNGEE.

The chain has TRBV18 and TRBJ2-1, with D possibly being TRBD1 (6 bases). V was trimmed by 4 bases and J by 7 bases, leaving 8 bases between them. The germline CDR1 and CDR2 sequences are KGHSH and LQKENI. The CDR3 runs to 12 residues. The CDR3 spells CASSRDRNEQFF. CDR3 coding DNA: TGTGCCAGCTCACGTGACAGGAATGAGCAGTTCTTC.

The chain links TRBV5-1 to TRBJ2-7, with a weak D call TRBD2 (5 bases). Germline-derived CDR1 and CDR2 are SGHRS and YFSETQ. V was clipped by 4 bases and J by 5 bases, with 19 bases between them. The CDR3 is made up of 15 amino acids. The CDR3 DNA reads TGCGCCAGCAGCCCTCCCCAGGAGGCATCGGACGAGCAGTACTTC. Protein sequence: CASSPPQEASDEQYF.

This chain links TRBV18 with TRBJ2-1, with 14 bases matching TRBD2. Germline V CDR1 and CDR2: KGHSH, LQKENI. V trimming: 0 bases; J trimming: 3 bases; junction bases outside the gene matches: 4. The CDR3 covers 18 residues. DNA of the CDR3: TGTGCCAGCTCACCACCTGGGACTAGCGGGAGTATCTACAATGAGCAGTTCTTC. This codes for CASSPPGTSGSIYNEQFF.

This CDR3 reads CASSSYNGQEAFF. The DNA for the CDR3 is TGTGCCAGCAGCTCCTATAACGGACAAGAAGCTTTCTTT. This chain connects TRBV7-3 to TRBJ1-1, with a tentative D call TRBD1 (5 bases). The V end lost 4 bases, the J end lost 8 bases, and 14 bases lay between the germline ends. This CDR3 spans 13 amino acids. The V gene's germline CDR1 is SGHTA and CDR2 FQGTGA.

This clone was counted only a few times. This chain links TRBV9 with TRBJ2-3; D not resolved. CDR1 is SGDLS and CDR2 is YYNGEE in the germline V gene. Trimming stripped 0 bases from V and 0 bases from J, with 11 bases between. There are 16 residues in the CDR3. The CDR3 loop is CASSVAVESSTDTQYF. The CDR3, as DNA: TGTGCCAGCAGCGTAGCAGTGGAGTCTAGCACAGATACGCAGTATTTT.

The CDR3 DNA reads TGCAGCGTTGGGGGGACAGCGATGACGGGGGGCTACACCTTC. This gives the protein CSVGGTAMTGGYTF. The rearrangement links TRBV29-1 to TRBJ1-2; 7 bases match TRBD1. Germline V gene data show CDR1 as SQVTM and CDR2 as ANQGSEA. V lost 4 bases, J lost 8 bases, and 13 bases stayed unmatched. The CDR3 runs to 14 residues.

This clone was picked up a small number of times. This specimen includes other DNA sequences encoding the same CDR3. V is TRBV15 and J is TRBJ2-7; 8 bases are a match to TRBD1. Germline trimming cut 0 bases from V and 0 bases from J; bases unmatched to any gene: 4. From germline, CDR1 is LNHNV and CDR2 YYDKDF (reference sequence). CDR3 size: 16 residues. The CDR3: CATSRDLTGGSYEQYF. CDR3 bases: TGTGCCACCAGCAGAGATCTTACAGGGGGCTCCTACGAGCAGTACTTC.

The V gene is TRBV7-9, the J gene TRBJ2-7; D is uncertain. CDR1 is SEHNR, CDR2 FQNEAQ, per germline (reference sequence). V was trimmed by 2 bases and J by 5 bases, leaving 4 bases between them. The CDR3 spans 11 residues. CDR3 region: CASSLTHEQYF. The CDR3 coding sequence is TGTGCCAGCAGCTTAACACACGAGCAGTACTTC.